Following are 11 T cell receptor beta chains from one sample sequenced in a study of cytomegalovirus exposure and HLA in healthy donors. This PCR relied on a set of 60 Vbeta primers and 13 Jbeta primers. TCRdb's table, derived via immunoSEQ multiplex PCR, lists solely in-frame clones and lacks some. The data show 85,000 to 120,000 clones, 75% seen once. Sequences were obtained from PBMCs. These receptors were taken from a male donor in good health and CMV-seropositive.

This clone appeared a single time. The V gene is TRBV2, the J gene TRBJ1-5; TRBD1 aligns across 8 bases. The CDR3 sequence is 16 residues long. Germline V gene sequence: CDR1 SNHLY, CDR2 FYNNEI. Losses at the gene ends were 10 bases for V and 0 bases for J; bases not matched to a gene: 11. CDR3 region: CATGQGAGYSNQPQHF. The CDR3 DNA is TGTGCCACAGGACAGGGAGCCGGTTATAGCAATCAGCCCCAGCATTTT.

The chain combines TRBV28 with TRBJ2-5; a possible D gene is TRBD2 (6 bases). V lost 1 base and J 5 bases, leaving 14 bases between the germline ends. This CDR3 is built from 15 residues. Germline loops: CDR1 MDHEN, CDR2 SYDVKM. The CDR3 DNA follows: TGTGCCAGCAGTTTATTTGGCGCTCGGGGGGAGACCCAGTACTTC. Amino acid sequence: CASSLFGARGETQYF.

By share, this clone ranks as large (0.1 to 1%). The V gene is TRBV4-1, the J gene TRBJ2-7; D ambiguous. V gave up 0 bases and J gave up 5 bases, with 17 bases separating them. Germline V gene sequence: CDR1 MGHRA, CDR2 YSYEKL. CDR3 length equals 16 residues. CDR3 sequence reads: CASSQDISTSNHEQYF. The CDR3 DNA is TGCGCCAGCAGCCAAGATATTAGCACAAGTAACCACGAGCAGTACTTC.

A note on this clone: Additional DNA sequences in this sample encode the identical CDR3. The chain employs TRBV7-2 and TRBJ2-1; 7 bases align to TRBD1. The CDR3 runs 13 residues. V lost 6 bases and J lost 10; bases outside the gene matches: 9. From germline, CDR1 is SGHTA and CDR2 FQGNSA. The CDR3, as DNA: TGTGCCAGCAGACCGACAGGGTCCTGGGAGCAGTTCTTC. This encodes CASRPTGSWEQFF.

This chain links TRBV7-6 with TRBJ2-3, with no clear D. The CDR3 extends over 14 amino acids. V was cut by 5 bases and J by 7 bases, with 16 bases left in between. Per germline, CDR1 SGHVS and CDR2 FNYEAQ. Here the CDR3 DNA reads TGTGCCAGCAGCCCGACCCGACAAAAACATACGCAGTATTTT. Translating gives CASSPTRQKHTQYF.

This chain connects TRBV9 to TRBJ2-5; possibly TRBD1 for D (5 bases). Germline CDR1 and CDR2: SGDLS and YYNGEE. The CDR3 extends over 14 amino acids. V dropped 0 bases and J dropped 5 bases, with 11 bases sitting between them. CDR3 in amino acids: CASSVEQGWETQYF. The CDR3 DNA sequence: TGTGCCAGCAGCGTAGAGCAGGGTTGGGAGACCCAGTACTTC.

This clone was seen a handful of times. This rearrangement joins TRBV9 to TRBJ1-2; weak D call: TRBD1 (5 bases). Trimming took off 4 bases at V and 3 bases at J, with 16 bases between the two ends. Germline CDR1 SGDLS, CDR2 YYNGEE. The CDR3 length is 15 residues. CDR3 nucleotides: TGTGCCAGCAGCCCCGTTGGGGGGGGAGACTATGGCTACACCTTC. This codes for CASSPVGGGDYGYTF.

V is TRBV9 and J is TRBJ1-1; no clear D. CDR3 length: 16 residues. Trimming took off 0 bases at V and 0 bases at J, with 12 bases between the two ends. Germline V CDR1 and CDR2: SGDLS, YYNGEE. In DNA form, the CDR3 reads TGTGCCAGCAGCGTAGGCCCGACTTTAATGAACACTGAAGCTTTCTTT. This encodes CASSVGPTLMNTEAFF.

V is TRBV15 and J is TRBJ2-1, with a weak D call TRBD1 (5 bases). CDR1 and CDR2 from the germline V gene are LNHNV and YYDKDF (reference sequence). The V and J ends lost 0 bases and 0 bases respectively, with 18 bases between them. This CDR3 has 19 amino acids. The CDR3: CATSRDNRDRLISYNEQFF. The CDR3 nucleotides are TGTGCCACCAGCAGAGATAACAGAGACAGATTGATCTCCTACAATGAGCAGTTCTTC.

This clone is a singleton in its sample. This rearrangement joins TRBV5-4 to TRBJ1-1; D gene ambiguous. Per the germline V gene, CDR1 is SGHNT and CDR2 is YYREEE (reference sequence). The CDR3 loop spans 12 amino acids. Trimming took off 0 bases at V and 11 bases at J, with 11 bases between the two ends. The CDR3 loop reads CASSLDGGQAFF. CDR3 nucleotides: TGTGCCAGCAGCTTGGATGGAGGGCAGGCTTTCTTT.

V usage is TRBV4-1 and J usage is TRBJ2-1; the match to TRBD1 covers 10 bases. CDR1 is MGHRA and CDR2 is YSYEKL in the germline V gene. Unmatched junction bases numbered 7, after V lost 1 base and J lost 4 bases. The length of the CDR3 is 17 residues. The DNA for the CDR3 is TGCGCCAGCAGCCAAGGGTCCGGGACAGGGGAGTACAATGAGCAGTTCTTC. Its protein is CASSQGSGTGEYNEQFF.